This T cell receptor beta chain is from a study of T cells in Graves' hyperthyroidism and ophthalmopathy (dated by TCRdb to about 2019). About the investigation overall: Peripheral blood was collected at initial diagnosis, before any treatment. To identify distinguishing TCR V-J signatures, a discovery cohort of about 95 patients was used, comprising 40 to 45 with Graves' ophthalmopathy and 55 to 65 with stable Graves' hyperthyroidism. Prospective prediction of ophthalmopathy was tested in an independent validation cohort consisting of 18 hyperthyroidism patients and 15 or so patients who later progressed to ophthalmopathy. After blood sampling, hyperthyroidism patients were treated with methimazole at a starting dose of 30 mg daily, and ophthalmopathy patients were treated with high-dose intravenous methylprednisolone. The study also compared thyroid tissue and blood T-cell repertoires from more than 5 Graves' hyperthyroidism patients. For training and testing, the roughly 100 patients in the discovery cohort were randomly divided in a 7:3 ratio. TCR Vbeta CDR3 sequencing of fewer than 150 peripheral blood samples (under 45 ophthalmopathy, roughly 74 hyperthyroidism and roughly 17 progressor patients) is reported in the paper.

The TCR beta CDR3 regions were amplified from the RNA transcripts. The TCR CDR3 was subjected to a first round of RT-PCR using the HTBI primer set and the Qiagen OneStep RT-PCR kit. Libraries were constructed in a second round of multiplex PCR, after which size selection and purification were carried out. Sequencing of the libraries was done on an Illumina HiSeq2000 using paired-end 100 bp reads. In the source study's methods: Raw data were processed with SOAPnuke, discarding reads with adapters, uncalled bases, mean Phred below 15, or no exact constant-primer or identifier match. High-quality paired reads were merged using COPE v1.2.5, and each unique nucleotide sequence was defined as a clonotype. MiTCR v1.1 was used to align clonotypes to the IMGT TRBV, TRBD and TRBJ reference segments. The analysis was restricted to V-J combinations with a frequency above 0.0001, which together covered 99.2% of the repertoires. The TCS score was defined as F50 (clonal expansion) divided by E x V (chaos), with BLOSUM62-based TCRdist calculated between CDR3 peptides within each V-J. Welch's t-statistics and random forest reduced 500 to 650 V-J features to 10 to 15, which were used in a naive Bayes classifier (R e1071). TCRdb reprocessed the public reads (quality trimming at Q25 with fastp, clone calling with MiXCR) and kept in-frame beta chains. Each CDR3 protein appears once, grouped with its most common genes and DNA. None of the V and J calls come from the authors' own analysis; TCRdb made them. Recorded for this sample are under 400,000 distinct CDR3 sequences; roughly 15% of them occurred a single time. The top ten hold roughly 19% of the sample.

For this chain, trimming is 6 bases at the V end and 5 bases at the J end, and the number of junction bases without a gene match is 8. Taken from the germline V gene, the CDR1 and CDR2 loops are MNHNS and SASEGT. Counted from cysteine to phenylalanine, this CDR3 has 14 amino acids. Left in the record is the CDR3 DNA by itself, 42 bases read in frame from the first base. This clonotype was picked up many times. Which antigen it targets is not known. The input lacks base qualities; no much larger clone sits a single base away. On the study overall, not on this receptor specifically: In validation, progression to ophthalmopathy was predicted by the model with 65% to 71% sensitivity and 72% to 85% specificity, a median of approximately 6.5 months before onset. Ophthalmopathy was separated from stable hyperthyroidism by a 13 V-J signature model, with about 86% sensitivity and 81% to 82% specificity obtained in cross-validation and 80%/75% obtained in testing. No statistical method was used to fix the sample size in advance, and group allocation was not hidden from the investigators. Most expanded thyroid clonotypes (frequency above 0.001) were also found in blood, which suggests that blood repertoires may mirror thyroid immune responses.

Ophthalmopathy patients had moderately to severely active disease, with a Clinical Activity Score of 3 or more, a NOSPECS grade of 4 or more, and a disease duration of less than 3 months. Any patient with an uncontrolled infection, another autoimmune disease, pregnancy or lactation was excluded. Diagnoses relied on clinical symptoms, serum thyroxine and TRAb, thyroid ultrasound and orbital computed tomography. Ficoll-Paque density gradient centrifugation was used to isolate PBMCs from 8.5 to 10 ml of fresh peripheral blood. Trizol reagent was used to extract total RNA, and RNA quality was then checked on an Agilent 2100 Bioanalyzer.

The sequence came from a woman aged 55-70 years with Graves' ophthalmopathy. The rearranged chain carries TRBV6-1 and TRBJ2-7; TRBD1 lines up with 9 middle nucleotides. Sequenced input: blood. The nucleotide sequence reads as follows: TGTGCCAGCAGCTTGGGACAGGGTAACCACGAGCAGTACTTC. The resulting protein is CASSLGQGNHEQYF.